Below are 21 T cell receptor beta chains sequenced from a single sample in a study of blood T cell repertoires in COVID-19 (dated by TCRdb to the early 2020s). Receptor amplification or capture employed the immunoSEQ multiplex PCR assay. The source is immuneACCESS, and TCRdb retained only in-frame sequences with V and J called. Part of the clones is not carried over; for the studies checked, unresolved V genes explain less than half of this, and the remainder is unexplained. This sample comprises roughly 300,000 clones, roughly 85% of them detected only once. Of the sample, 2.5% to 3% is held by the ten largest clones. The sequenced sample was PBMCs or T cells enriched from blood (not recorded which). All receptors derive from a woman between 45 and 60 years old who had recovered from COVID-19.

The chain carries TRBV2 and TRBJ1-4, with 8 positions matching TRBD1. The CDR3 is made up of 14 amino acids. Germline CDR1 reads SNHLY; CDR2 reads FYNNEI. The J segment lost 8 bases and the V segment lost 4 bases, leaving 6 bases of the junction unmatched. CDR3 residues: CASSAQGVKEKLFF. DNA of the CDR3: TGTGCCAGCAGTGCACAGGGGGTTAAAGAAAAACTGTTTTTT.

The chain combines TRBV4-2 with TRBJ2-5, with 9 bases identical to TRBD2. V dropped 0 bases and J dropped 4; count of bases not matched to a gene: 9. The CDR3 length is 17 residues. The germline V gene encodes CDR1 LGHNA and CDR2 YNFKEQ. CDR3 protein: CASSQDLRAGGSETQYF. Here the CDR3 DNA reads TGTGCCAGCAGCCAAGATCTCCGAGCGGGAGGCTCAGAGACCCAGTACTTC.

V usage is TRBV4-2 and J usage is TRBJ2-7; maybe TRBD1 (5 bases). Germline V lookup: CDR1 LGHNA, CDR2 YNFKEQ. The CDR3 consists of 17 residues. V was pared by 0 bases and J by 0 bases, with 15 bases between. CDR3 bases: TGTGCCAGCAGCCAAGATAACGGGCAGGGCTTCTCCTACGAGCAGTACTTC. It codes for CASSQDNGQGFSYEQYF.

The V gene is TRBV11-1, the J gene TRBJ2-4, with D perhaps TRBD2 (5 bases). Germline CDR1 is SGHAT and CDR2 is FQDESV (reference sequence). V lost 5 bases and J lost 6, with 17 bases in between. There are 15 residues in the CDR3. CDR3 coding DNA: TGTGCCAGCAGCCCCGCACGGGGTAGTGGAAACATTCAGTACTTC. The encoded protein is CASSPARGSGNIQYF.

The V call is TRBV5-1, the J call TRBJ2-1, with TRBD2 as a possible D gene (6 bases). The CDR3 consists of 16 residues. Germline assignment: CDR1 SGHRS and CDR2 YFSETQ. Trimming removed 0 bases at V and 2 bases at J, with 12 bases between. CDR3 region: CASSLVSGLTYNEQFF. The CDR3 DNA reads as TGCGCCAGCAGCTTGGTTAGCGGTCTTACCTACAATGAGCAGTTCTTC.

This sequence joins TRBV5-5 and TRBJ2-1, with TRBD2 matching 13 bases. The V and J ends lost 2 bases and 10 bases, in that order; junction bases with no gene match: 12. The CDR3 is made up of 17 amino acids. Germline V CDR1 and CDR2: SGHKS, YYEKEE (reference sequence). The CDR3 protein is CASSFLTSGGTRGEQFF. Written as DNA, the CDR3 is TGTGCCAGCAGCTTCCTGACTAGCGGGGGGACTAGAGGCGAGCAGTTCTTC.

The sample holds a few counts of this clone. J is TRBJ1-2 and V is TRBV19, with TRBD1 identical over 9 bases. Per germline, CDR1 LNHDA and CDR2 SQIVND (reference sequence). This CDR3 is built from 15 residues. V lost 2 bases and J lost 4; bases outside the gene matches: 5. CDR3: CASSIRDRDSYGYTF. The CDR3 DNA reads as TGTGCCAGTAGTATACGGGACAGGGATTCCTATGGCTACACCTTC.

This clone is a singleton in its sample. The chain links TRBV4-1 to TRBJ1-3, with no clear D. The CDR3 length is 16 residues. Germline V gene data show CDR1 as MGHRA and CDR2 as YSYEKL. The V and J ends lost 2 bases and 4 bases respectively, with 15 bases between them. This CDR3 reads CASSQPSRDTGNTIYF. The CDR3 DNA follows: TGCGCCAGCAGCCAACCCTCACGGGATACAGGAAACACCATATATTTT.

The chain couples TRBV7-6 to TRBJ2-7, with D perhaps TRBD1 (6 bases). Deletions cut 1 base from V and 9 bases from J, with 10 bases between. Per the germline V gene, CDR1 is SGHVS and CDR2 is FNYEAQ. The CDR3 has 12 amino acids. Here the CDR3 reads CASSLGGPSQYF. CDR3 nucleotides: TGTGCCAGCAGCTTAGGGGGGCCATCGCAGTACTTC.

V usage is TRBV6-5 and J usage is TRBJ1-2; no definite D call. Looked up from germline, CDR1 is MNHEY and CDR2 is SVGAGI. The V and J ends lost 0 bases and 0 bases respectively, with 11 bases between them. CDR3 length equals 16 residues. Here the CDR3 reads CASSYSRDTANYGYTF. CDR3 in DNA: TGTGCCAGCAGTTACTCGAGAGACACAGCTAACTATGGCTACACCTTC.

The CDR3 spells CASTESTGTSSYNEQFF. DNA of the CDR3: TGTGCCAGTACCGAATCAACCGGGACTAGCAGCTACAATGAGCAGTTCTTC. The rearrangement uses TRBV19 and TRBJ2-1; 9 positions agree with TRBD2. V gave up 7 bases and J gave up 3 bases; unmatched junction bases: 13. The CDR3 runs 17 residues. The germline V gene has CDR1 LNHDA and CDR2 SQIVND (reference sequence).

The chain uses TRBV7-8 and TRBJ1-3; D unclear. The germline V and J ends were trimmed by 1 base and 0 bases, with 7 bases remaining between them. Germline-derived CDR1 and CDR2 are SGHVS and FQNEAQ. The CDR3 loop spans 15 amino acids. CDR3 region: CASSLDRSSGNTIYF. The CDR3 DNA sequence: TGTGCCAGCAGCTTAGACCGGAGCTCTGGAAACACCATATATTTT.

The genes are TRBV7-9 and TRBJ1-5, with 12 bases that match TRBD1. The CDR3 has 15 residues. V lost 5 bases to trimming and J lost 4 bases; unmatched junction nucleotides: 3. Per germline, CDR1 SEHNR and CDR2 FQNEAQ (reference sequence). The CDR3 spells CASSPGQGANQPQHF. As DNA, the CDR3 is TGTGCCAGCAGCCCGGGACAGGGGGCGAATCAGCCCCAGCATTTT. The whole variable domain, remainder taken from reference TRBV7-9 and TRBJ1-5, is DTGVSQNPRHKITKRGQNVTFRCDPISEHNRLYWYRQTLGQGPEFLTYFQNEAQLEKSRLLSDRFSAERPKGSFSTLEIQRTEQGDSAMYLCASSPGQGANQPQHFGDGTRLSIL.

In regard to this clone: Distinct nucleotide sequences in the sample also encode this CDR3. The gene calls are TRBV29-1 and TRBJ1-4; no firm D call. The CDR3 sequence is 11 residues long. Germline V gene lookup returns CDR1 SQVTM and CDR2 ANQGSEA. V was shortened by 1 base and J by 8 bases, with 5 bases between the two germline ends. CDR3 DNA: TGCAGCGTTGAAGCGGGAGAAAAACTGTTTTTT. Translated, it gives CSVEAGEKLFF. Full variable domain (rest looked up from reference TRBV29-1 and TRBJ1-4): SAVISQKPSRDICQRGTSLTIQCQVDSQVTMMFWYRQQPGQSLTLIATANQGSEATYESGFVIDKFPISRPNLTFSTLTVSNMSPEDSSIYLCSVEAGEKLFFGSGTQLSVL.

The chain uses TRBV24-1 and TRBJ2-7; 8 bases map to TRBD2. The CDR3 sequence is 13 residues long. The germline gives CDR1 KGHDR, CDR2 SFDVKD. J was trimmed by 5 bases and V by 7 bases; bases with no gene match: 6. Written as DNA, the CDR3 is TGTGCCACCAGCCCGGGGGGGGCCCACGAGCAGTACTTC. The encoded protein is CATSPGGAHEQYF.

The chain has TRBV30 and TRBJ1-2; tentatively, D is TRBD1 (5 bases). Germline lookup yields CDR1 GTSNPN and CDR2 SVGIG (reference sequence). The CDR3 sequence is 13 residues long. V gave up 7 bases and J gave up 4 bases, with 16 bases separating them. The CDR3 here is CALGTGGGYGYTF. CDR3 DNA: TGTGCCTTGGGGACGGGGGGAGGCTATGGCTACACCTTC.

J is TRBJ1-6 and V is TRBV3-1 (or the pseudogene TRBV3-2); D is perhaps TRBD1 (6 bases). CDR1 and CDR2 from the germline V gene are LGHDT and YNNKEL (reference sequence). V was shortened by 3 bases and J by 3 bases, with 15 bases between the two germline ends. CDR3 size: 17 residues. The CDR3 here is CASSHPWTVLYNSPLHF. CDR3 DNA sequence: TGTGCCAGCAGCCATCCTTGGACAGTCCTCTATAATTCACCCCTCCACTTT.

The chain uses TRBV29-1 and TRBJ1-2; the match to TRBD1 covers 8 bases. Germline values: CDR1 SQVTM, CDR2 ANQGSEA. This CDR3 comprises 14 residues. Germline trimming cut 4 bases from V and 4 bases from J; bases unmatched to any gene: 8. CDR3 residues: CSVGQGTQGYGYTF. Here the CDR3 DNA reads TGCAGCGTTGGACAGGGGACCCAGGGCTATGGCTACACCTTC.

The chain couples TRBV11-3 to TRBJ2-3, with a possible D match to TRBD2 (6 bases). The germline V gene has CDR1 SGHNT and CDR2 YENEEA. Trimming cost V 4 bases and J 2 bases, with 13 bases left between them. This CDR3 spans 15 amino acids. CDR3 coding DNA: TGTGCCAGCAGCTCCGGGCGGGATGCCACAGATACGCAGTATTTT. Residues: CASSSGRDATDTQYF.

V usage is TRBV28 and J usage is TRBJ2-7; tentatively, D is TRBD2 (6 bases). V was clipped by 6 bases and J by 3 bases, with 15 bases between them. Germline V gene lookup returns CDR1 MDHEN and CDR2 SYDVKM. The CDR3 loop spans 14 amino acids. CDR3 loop: CASRMGGYNYEQYF. CDR3 coding DNA: TGTGCCAGCAGGATGGGGGGTTACAACTACGAGCAGTACTTC.

CDR3 residues: CASSFTSDRNTGELFF. CDR3 DNA: TGTGCCAGCAGCTTCACATCCGACAGGAACACCGGGGAGCTGTTTTTT. The J gene is TRBJ2-2, the V gene TRBV5-6, with a possible D match to TRBD1 (5 bases). Trimming pared 2 bases from V and 1 base from J, leaving 12 bases between. CDR1 is SGHDT and CDR2 is YYEEEE in the germline V gene. The CDR3 covers 16 residues.